This T cell receptor beta chain was identified in a study of T cells in Graves' hyperthyroidism and ophthalmopathy. Amplification of TCR beta CDR3 regions was performed using RNA transcripts as template. When the TCR CDR3 underwent first-round RT-PCR, the HTBI primer set was used. TCRdb re-derived calls from the multiplex PCR reads in MiXCR, one entry per CDR3 protein. The repertoire includes some 620,000 distinct CDR3 sequences, around 15% of them detected once, and 3.8% sits in the top ten. Absent ophthalmopathy progression within 18 months defined stable Graves' hyperthyroidism. Pregnant or lactating patients were excluded, as were those with uncontrolled infection or other autoimmune disease. Clinical symptoms, serum thyroxine and TRAb, thyroid ultrasound and orbital computed tomography together formed the diagnostic basis. The authors obtained PBMCs from around 10 ml of fresh peripheral blood.

V gave up 0 bases and J gave up 7 bases, with 4 bases separating them. Germline V gene data show CDR1 as DFQATT and CDR2 as SNEGSKA (reference sequence). The length of the CDR3 is 11 residues. The chain uses TRBV20-1 and TRBJ1-3, with unresolved D. The sequencing input was blood. The clonotype originates from a woman aged 25 to 45 with Graves' hyperthyroidism. DNA of the CDR3: TGCAGTGCTAGAGAGGGGAACACCATATATTTT. Residues: CSAREGNTIYF.